The TCR beta chain under discussion was sequenced for a study of B cell selection in AIRE deficiency. General study findings and limits: About 31% of healthy-donor shared Treg TCRbeta sequences appeared in patient Tconv cells.

V lost 7 bases to trimming and J lost 8 bases, with 18 bases between them. Germline V gives CDR1 LNHDA, CDR2 SQIVND (reference sequence). The CDR3 loop spans 14 amino acids. Regulatory T cells were sorted as CD4+CD25hiCD127low/negative cells. Assay used: immunoSEQ multiplex PCR; TCRdb lists only in-frame clones, some missing. The sample yields 20,000 to 25,000 clones, around 90% seen once. Turning to this clone: Its specificity is not known.

The V call is TRBV19, the J call TRBJ2-1; D is possibly TRBD1 (5 bases). This receptor was identified in a human donor in good health. Sequenced sample: CD4+CD25+ Tregs sorted from PBMCs. The CDR3 DNA sequence: TGTGCCAGTACCGCTGGGGCAGGGCACGATGAGCAGTTCTTC. Protein: CASTAGAGHDEQFF.